These T cell receptor beta chains were read from a single sample in a study of T cell responses to AZD1222 COVID-19 vaccine. The assay was immunoSEQ multiplex PCR, and TCRdb's table has in-frame clones only and misses some. The sample has some 120,000 clones, approximately 88% seen once. The sample was peripheral blood, taken on day 0 of AZD1222 vaccination. Every receptor here comes from an adult in good health. CDR3s include the opening cysteine and the closing phenylalanine or tryptophan. A D gene is named only where the DNA matches it firmly. Size tells how often a clone was seen (once, few, many) or the class of an expanded clone, and some rows leave it out.

abundance: .; d_gene: .; v_gene: TRBV15; j_gene: TRBJ1-4; CDR3nt: TGTGCCATCCAGCCGTTTGGCACTAATGAAAAACTGTTTTTT; CDR3aa: CAIQPFGTNEKLFF
abundance: once; d_gene: TRBD2; v_gene: TRBV3-1/TRBV3-2; j_gene: TRBJ2-1; CDR3nt: TGTGCCAGCAGCCACCGGGGGGATTACCGAGACAATGAGCAGTTCTTC; CDR3aa: CASSHRGDYRDNEQFF
abundance: .; d_gene: TRBD2; v_gene: TRBV10-1; j_gene: TRBJ2-7; CDR3nt: TGCGCCAGCAGTAGGACTAGCGGCTCCTACGAGCAGTACTTC; CDR3aa: CASSRTSGSYEQYF
abundance: few; d_gene: TRBD1; v_gene: TRBV6-5; j_gene: TRBJ1-2; CDR3nt: TGTGCCAGCAGGAAACAGGGGTTTGGCGGCTACACCTTC; CDR3aa: CASRKQGFGGYTF
abundance: .; d_gene: .; v_gene: TRBV3-1/TRBV3-2; j_gene: TRBJ2-2; CDR3nt: TGTGCCAGCAGCCACCCCACCTCGGGACACAACACCGGGGAGCTGTTTTTT; CDR3aa: CASSHPTSGHNTGELFF
abundance: .; d_gene: .; v_gene: TRBV3-1/TRBV3-2; j_gene: TRBJ2-1; CDR3nt: TGTGCCAGCAGCCTCAGCGGGACATTATACAATGAGCAGTTCTTC; CDR3aa: CASSLSGTLYNEQFF
abundance: .; d_gene: .; v_gene: TRBV7-2; j_gene: TRBJ2-3; CDR3nt: TGTGCCAGCAGCCGCTCCACAGATACGCAGTATTTT; CDR3aa: CASSRSTDTQYF
abundance: once; d_gene: .; v_gene: TRBV5-1; j_gene: TRBJ2-5; CDR3nt: TGCGCCAGCAGCTTGCAGGGCGATGGGGAGACCCAGTACTTC; CDR3aa: CASSLQGDGETQYF
abundance: .; d_gene: .; v_gene: TRBV5-1; j_gene: TRBJ2-7; CDR3nt: TGCGCCAGCAGCTTGGGGTCCCACAACGAGCAGTACTTC; CDR3aa: CASSLGSHNEQYF
abundance: .; d_gene: .; v_gene: TRBV9; j_gene: TRBJ2-2; CDR3nt: TGTGCCAGCAGCTCCACTTACAGACAGAGCGGGGAGCTGTTTTTT; CDR3aa: CASSSTYRQSGELFF
abundance: .; d_gene: .; v_gene: TRBV5-6; j_gene: TRBJ1-2; CDR3nt: TGTGCCAGCAGCTTAAACCACAGGGAGAGTGGCTACACCTTC; CDR3aa: CASSLNHRESGYTF
abundance: .; d_gene: .; v_gene: TRBV6-1; j_gene: TRBJ1-2; CDR3nt: TGTGCCAGCGGAAAGACGTCCCCGGCCTATGGCTACACCTTC; CDR3aa: CASGKTSPAYGYTF
abundance: .; d_gene: .; v_gene: TRBV9; j_gene: TRBJ1-5; CDR3nt: TGTGCCAGCGAGGGGCAGGCCATTAATCAGCCCCAGCATTTT; CDR3aa: CASEGQAINQPQHF
abundance: .; d_gene: .; v_gene: TRBV11-3; j_gene: TRBJ2-1; CDR3nt: TGTGCCAGCAGCTTAGAATTGTACTCCGATGAGCAGTTCTTC; CDR3aa: CASSLELYSDEQFF
abundance: .; d_gene: .; v_gene: TRBV30; j_gene: TRBJ1-1; CDR3nt: TGTGCCTGGAGTCCAAAAGACACGGGGGGGAACACTGAAGCTTTCTTT; CDR3aa: CAWSPKDTGGNTEAFF
abundance: .; d_gene: TRBD1; v_gene: TRBV5-1; j_gene: TRBJ2-7; CDR3nt: TGCGCCAGCAGCGAGGGACAGTCGGGGAAGTACTTC; CDR3aa: CASSEGQSGKYF
abundance: .; d_gene: .; v_gene: TRBV19; j_gene: TRBJ2-1; CDR3nt: TGTGCCAGTAGTCCTAGTTGGACCAGCCGGGAGCAGTTCTTC; CDR3aa: CASSPSWTSREQFF
abundance: .; d_gene: TRBD1; v_gene: TRBV5-4; j_gene: TRBJ1-6; CDR3nt: TGTGCCAGCAGCTTGGGGACAGGGGTTGCAACCCTCCACTTT; CDR3aa: CASSLGTGVATLHF
abundance: .; d_gene: .; v_gene: TRBV5-1; j_gene: TRBJ2-5; CDR3nt: TGCGCCAGCAGCAACGGACAGACCCAAGAGACCCAGTACTTC; CDR3aa: CASSNGQTQETQYF
abundance: once; d_gene: TRBD1; v_gene: TRBV5-4; j_gene: TRBJ2-6; CDR3nt: TGTGCCAGCAGCTTTGGACAGGCTGGGGCCAACGTCCTGACTTTC; CDR3aa: CASSFGQAGANVLTF
abundance: .; d_gene: TRBD1; v_gene: TRBV27; j_gene: TRBJ2-7; CDR3nt: TGTGCCAGCAGTTTAGCGTCCCAGGGGGCGACCTACGAGCAGTACTTC; CDR3aa: CASSLASQGATYEQYF
abundance: .; d_gene: .; v_gene: TRBV7-3; j_gene: TRBJ1-6; CDR3nt: TGTGCCAGCAGCTTACTGGGAGGAAGGTCCTCACCCCTCCACTTT; CDR3aa: CASSLLGGRSSPLHF
abundance: .; d_gene: .; v_gene: TRBV27; j_gene: TRBJ2-2; CDR3nt: TGTGCCAGCAGTTTTATGTTATTGGGTCAGGGCGGCACCGGGGAGCTGTTTTTT; CDR3aa: CASSFMLLGQGGTGELFF
abundance: .; d_gene: TRBD1; v_gene: TRBV7-3; j_gene: TRBJ1-1; CDR3nt: TGTGCCAGCAGCCGAGGACAGGGCGGCTATGGGGCTTTCTTT; CDR3aa: CASSRGQGGYGAFF
abundance: many; d_gene: .; v_gene: TRBV6-4; j_gene: TRBJ2-3; CDR3nt: TGTGCCAGCAGTGACTCAAAGGGGCGCGGCACAGATACGCAGTATTTT; CDR3aa: CASSDSKGRGTDTQYF
abundance: .; d_gene: .; v_gene: TRBV15; j_gene: TRBJ1-2; CDR3nt: TGTGCCACCAGCAGTTTTTCAGGACTGTATGGCTACACCTTC; CDR3aa: CATSSFSGLYGYTF
abundance: .; d_gene: TRBD1; v_gene: TRBV7-9; j_gene: TRBJ1-3; CDR3nt: TGTGGTACCGAGGGCGACAGGGGCTTCTCTGGAAACACCATATATTTT; CDR3aa: CGTEGDRGFSGNTIYF
abundance: .; d_gene: .; v_gene: TRBV7-9; j_gene: TRBJ1-6; CDR3nt: TGTGCCAGCAGCAGAGAGGCCCTAAATTCACCCCTCCACTTT; CDR3aa: CASSREALNSPLHF
abundance: .; d_gene: .; v_gene: TRBV5-6; j_gene: TRBJ2-1; CDR3nt: TGTGCCAGCAGCTTACTTTGGGGGAGCTCCTACAATGAGCAGTTCTTC; CDR3aa: CASSLLWGSSYNEQFF
abundance: .; d_gene: TRBD2; v_gene: TRBV5-5; j_gene: TRBJ2-7; CDR3nt: TGTGCCAGCAGCTCTCTATCTAGCGGGGGATTCGAGCAGTACTTC; CDR3aa: CASSSLSSGGFEQYF
abundance: .; d_gene: .; v_gene: TRBV11-2; j_gene: TRBJ1-1; CDR3nt: TGTGCCAGCAAGACAGGCGGGAACACTGAAGCTTTCTTT; CDR3aa: CASKTGGNTEAFF